This TCR beta chain is drawn from a study of blood T cell repertoires in COVID-19. Across the whole study: Samples representing acute and convalescent COVID-19 were sourced from the United States, Italy and Spain. Nucleic acid was either cDNA or gDNA, and it came from T cells, B-cell-depleted T cells, or PBMCs.

Per the original data handling: Quantification of nucleated cells was approximated via reference gene primer amplification. The assay was immunoSEQ multiplex PCR, and TCRdb's table has in-frame clones only and misses some. V, J and clone size are those of that table, while D and trimming were read from the DNA. The sample has about 140,000 clones, 80% to 85% seen once. Specimen: peripheral blood. This sequence was found in an elderly woman with acute or convalescent COVID-19.

The CDR3 is CASSSPTGSSYNEQFF. CDR3 nucleotide sequence: TGTGCCAGCAGTTCCCCAACGGGGAGCTCCTACAATGAGCAGTTCTTC. The V gene is TRBV28, the J gene TRBJ2-1; D perhaps matches TRBD2 (5 bases). The CDR3 length is 16 residues. Trimming removed 4 bases at V and 0 bases at J, with 13 bases between. Germline V CDR1 and CDR2: MDHEN, SYDVKM. Full variable domain (rest looked up from reference TRBV28 and TRBJ2-1): DVKVTQSSRYLVKRTGEKVFLECVQDMDHENMFWYRQDPGLGLRLIYFSYDVKMKEKGDIPEGYSVSREKKERFSLILESASTNQTSMYLCASSSPTGSSYNEQFFGPGTRLTVL.